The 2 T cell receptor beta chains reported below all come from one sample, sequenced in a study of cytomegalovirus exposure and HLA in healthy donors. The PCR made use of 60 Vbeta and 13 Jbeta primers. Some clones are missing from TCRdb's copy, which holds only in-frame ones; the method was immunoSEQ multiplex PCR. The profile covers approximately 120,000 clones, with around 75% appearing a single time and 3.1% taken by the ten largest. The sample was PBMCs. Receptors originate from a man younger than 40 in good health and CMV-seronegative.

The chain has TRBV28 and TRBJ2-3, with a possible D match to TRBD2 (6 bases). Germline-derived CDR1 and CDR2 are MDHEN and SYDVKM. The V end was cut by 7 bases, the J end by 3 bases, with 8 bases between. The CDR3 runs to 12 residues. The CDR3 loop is CASTSGTDTQYF. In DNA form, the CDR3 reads TGTGCCAGCACCAGCGGGACAGATACGCAGTATTTT.

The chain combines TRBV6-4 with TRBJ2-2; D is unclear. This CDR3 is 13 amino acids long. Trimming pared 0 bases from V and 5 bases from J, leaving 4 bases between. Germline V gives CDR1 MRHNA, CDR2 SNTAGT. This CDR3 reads CASSDSRTGELFF. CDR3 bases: TGTGCCAGCAGTGACTCGAGGACCGGGGAGCTGTTTTTT.